This T cell receptor (beta chain) was identified during a study of blood T cell repertoires in COVID-19. In the study overall: The origin of the acute and convalescent COVID-19 samples was the United States, Italy and Spain. T cells, B-cell-depleted T cells, or PBMCs supplied cDNA or gDNA.

Germline V gene lookup returns CDR1 SQVTM and CDR2 ANQGSEA. The length of the CDR3 is 15 residues. The V gene lost 7 bases and the J gene lost 8 bases, with 24 bases spanning the gap. Authors' analysis steps: For nucleated cells, counts were estimated from reference gene primer amplification. The repertoire was sequenced with immunoSEQ multiplex PCR; TCRdb's copy has only in-frame clones and lacks some. The DNA was the basis for D and trimming; V, J and clone size are from that table. The sample lists hundreds of thousands of clones, roughly 80% occurring once. Sequencing was carried out using peripheral blood. The gene calls are TRBV29-1 and TRBJ2-4; TRBD1 is a possible D gene (6 bases). The TCR originated in a woman aged 80 or over with active or convalescent COVID-19. The DNA for the CDR3 is TGCAGCGCGAGAGGACAGCGCGACCCCGGGGACATTCAGTACTTC. It is translated as CSARGQRDPGDIQYF.